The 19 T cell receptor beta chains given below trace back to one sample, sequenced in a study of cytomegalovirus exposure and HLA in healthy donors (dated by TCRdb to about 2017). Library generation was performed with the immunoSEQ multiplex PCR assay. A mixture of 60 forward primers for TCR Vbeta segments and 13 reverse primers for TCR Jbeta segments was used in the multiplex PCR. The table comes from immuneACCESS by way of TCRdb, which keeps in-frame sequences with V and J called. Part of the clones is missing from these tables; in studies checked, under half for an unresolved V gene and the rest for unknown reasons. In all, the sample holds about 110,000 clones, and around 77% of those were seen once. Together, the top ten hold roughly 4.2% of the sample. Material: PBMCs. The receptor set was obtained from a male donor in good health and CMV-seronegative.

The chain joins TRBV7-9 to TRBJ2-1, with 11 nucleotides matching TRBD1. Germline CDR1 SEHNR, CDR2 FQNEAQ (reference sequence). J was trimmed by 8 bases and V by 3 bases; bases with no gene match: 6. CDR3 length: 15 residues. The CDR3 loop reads CASSLGQGGVDEQFF. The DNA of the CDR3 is TGTGCCAGCAGCTTGGGACAGGGGGGAGTCGATGAGCAGTTCTTC. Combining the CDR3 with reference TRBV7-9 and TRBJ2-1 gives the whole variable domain DTGVSQNPRHKITKRGQNVTFRCDPISEHNRLYWYRQTLGQGPEFLTYFQNEAQLEKSRLLSDRFSAERPKGSFSTLEIQRTEQGDSAMYLCASSLGQGGVDEQFFGPGTRLTVL.

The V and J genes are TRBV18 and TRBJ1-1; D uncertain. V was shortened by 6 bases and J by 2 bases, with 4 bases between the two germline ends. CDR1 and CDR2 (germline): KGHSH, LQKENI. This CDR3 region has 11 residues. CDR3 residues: CASSSNTEAFF. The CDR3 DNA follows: TGTGCCAGCTCTTCTAACACTGAAGCTTTCTTT.

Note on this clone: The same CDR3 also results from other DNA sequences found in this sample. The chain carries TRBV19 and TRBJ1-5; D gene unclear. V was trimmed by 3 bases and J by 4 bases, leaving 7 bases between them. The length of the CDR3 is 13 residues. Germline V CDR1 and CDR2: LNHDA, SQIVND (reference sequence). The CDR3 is CASSISGNQPQHF. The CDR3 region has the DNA TGTGCCAGTAGTATTTCGGGTAATCAGCCCCAGCATTTT.

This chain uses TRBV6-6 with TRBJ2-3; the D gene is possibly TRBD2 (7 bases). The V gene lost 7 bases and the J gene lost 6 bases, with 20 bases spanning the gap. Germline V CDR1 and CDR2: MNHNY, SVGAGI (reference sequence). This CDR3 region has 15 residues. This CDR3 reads CASTLTRGAKDTQYF. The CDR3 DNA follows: TGTGCCAGCACTCTGACCCGGGGGGCCAAGGATACGCAGTATTTT.

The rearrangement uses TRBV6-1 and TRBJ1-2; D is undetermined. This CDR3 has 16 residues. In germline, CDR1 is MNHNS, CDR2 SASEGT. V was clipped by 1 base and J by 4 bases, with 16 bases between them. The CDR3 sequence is CASSEGEQVGGYGYTF. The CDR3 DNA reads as TGTGCCAGCAGTGAAGGGGAGCAGGTTGGTGGCTATGGCTACACCTTC.

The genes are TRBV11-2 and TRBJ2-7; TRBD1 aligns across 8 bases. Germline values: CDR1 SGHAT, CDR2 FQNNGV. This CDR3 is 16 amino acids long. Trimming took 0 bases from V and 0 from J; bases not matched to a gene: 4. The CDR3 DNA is TGTGCCAGCAGCTTAGAAGGACAGGGAAGCTCCTACGAGCAGTACTTC. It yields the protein CASSLEGQGSSYEQYF.

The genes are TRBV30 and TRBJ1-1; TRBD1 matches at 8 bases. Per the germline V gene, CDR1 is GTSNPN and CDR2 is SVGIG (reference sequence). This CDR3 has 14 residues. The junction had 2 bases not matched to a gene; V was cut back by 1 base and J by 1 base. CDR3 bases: TGTGCCTGGAGTGACGGACAGGGGAACACTGAAGCTTTCTTT. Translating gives CAWSDGQGNTEAFF.

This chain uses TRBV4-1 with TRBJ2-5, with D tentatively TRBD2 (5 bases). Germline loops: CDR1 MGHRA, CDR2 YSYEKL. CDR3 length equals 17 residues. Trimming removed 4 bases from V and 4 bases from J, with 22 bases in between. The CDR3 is CASSLSARTAVLETQYF. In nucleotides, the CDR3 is TGCGCCAGCAGCCTATCGGCGAGGACTGCCGTTTTAGAGACCCAGTACTTC.

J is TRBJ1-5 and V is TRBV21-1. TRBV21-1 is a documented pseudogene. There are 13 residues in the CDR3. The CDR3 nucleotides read TGTGCCAGCAGCAAATCCGGGAATCAGCCCCAGCATTTT. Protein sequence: CASSKSGNQPQHF.

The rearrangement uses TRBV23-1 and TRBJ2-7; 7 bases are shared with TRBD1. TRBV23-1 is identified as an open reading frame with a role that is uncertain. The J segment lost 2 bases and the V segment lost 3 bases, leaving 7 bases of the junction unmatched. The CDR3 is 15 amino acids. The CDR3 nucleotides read TGCGCCAGCAGTCACCTCGGACAGGTCCCCTACGAGCAGTACTTC. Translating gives CASSHLGQVPYEQYF.

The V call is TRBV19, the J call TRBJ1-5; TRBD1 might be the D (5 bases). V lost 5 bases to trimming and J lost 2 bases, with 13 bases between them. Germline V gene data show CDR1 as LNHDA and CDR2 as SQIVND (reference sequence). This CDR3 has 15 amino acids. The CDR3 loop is CASSPLGAGNQPQHF. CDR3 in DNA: TGTGCCAGTAGTCCCCTAGGGGCAGGCAATCAGCCCCAGCATTTT.

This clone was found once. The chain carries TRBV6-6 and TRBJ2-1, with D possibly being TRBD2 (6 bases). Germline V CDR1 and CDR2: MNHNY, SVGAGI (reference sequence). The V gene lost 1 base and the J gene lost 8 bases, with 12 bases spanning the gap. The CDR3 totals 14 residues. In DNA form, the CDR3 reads TGTGCCAGCAGTTACTTCAGGGAGGTGGATGAGCAGTTCTTC. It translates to CASSYFREVDEQFF.

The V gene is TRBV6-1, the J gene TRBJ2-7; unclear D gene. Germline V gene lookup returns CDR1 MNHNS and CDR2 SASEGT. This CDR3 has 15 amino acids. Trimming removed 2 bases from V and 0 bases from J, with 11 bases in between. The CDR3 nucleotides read TGTGCCAGCAGTGAAATTAAATCCAGCTCCTACGAGCAGTACTTC. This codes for CASSEIKSSSYEQYF.

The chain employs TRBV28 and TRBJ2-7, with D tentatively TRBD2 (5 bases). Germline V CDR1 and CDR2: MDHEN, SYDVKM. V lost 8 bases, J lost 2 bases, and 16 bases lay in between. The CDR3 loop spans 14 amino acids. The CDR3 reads CASGLWAETYEQYF. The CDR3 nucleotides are TGTGCCAGCGGACTCTGGGCAGAGACCTACGAGCAGTACTTC.

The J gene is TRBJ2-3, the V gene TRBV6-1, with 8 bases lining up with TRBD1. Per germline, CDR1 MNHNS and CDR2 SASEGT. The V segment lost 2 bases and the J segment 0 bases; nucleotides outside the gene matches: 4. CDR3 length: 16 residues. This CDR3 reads CASSESTGGSTDTQYF. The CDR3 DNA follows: TGTGCCAGCAGTGAATCTACAGGGGGGAGCACAGATACGCAGTATTTT.

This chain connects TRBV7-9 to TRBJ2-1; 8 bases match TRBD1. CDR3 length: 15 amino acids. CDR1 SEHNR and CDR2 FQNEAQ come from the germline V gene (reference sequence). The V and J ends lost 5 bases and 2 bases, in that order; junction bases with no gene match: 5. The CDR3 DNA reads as TGTGCCAGCAGCCCTAGGACAGGGACCTACAATGAGCAGTTCTTC. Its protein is CASSPRTGTYNEQFF.

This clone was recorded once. CDR3 amino acids: CASSGTGGSETQYF. CDR3 nucleotides: TGTGCCAGCAGCGGGACAGGGGGCTCGGAGACCCAGTACTTC. The rearrangement links TRBV2 to TRBJ2-5, with 12 bases identical to TRBD1. V lost 6 bases, J lost 5 bases, and 4 bases stayed unmatched. Germline-derived CDR1 and CDR2 are SNHLY and FYNNEI. This CDR3 is built from 14 residues.

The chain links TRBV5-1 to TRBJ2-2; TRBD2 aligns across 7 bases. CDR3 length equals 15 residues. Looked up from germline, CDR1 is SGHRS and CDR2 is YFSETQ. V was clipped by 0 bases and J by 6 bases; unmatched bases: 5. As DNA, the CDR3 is TGCGCCAGCAGCTTGGTTGCGGGAGTTCCCGGGGAGCTGTTTTTT. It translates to CASSLVAGVPGELFF.

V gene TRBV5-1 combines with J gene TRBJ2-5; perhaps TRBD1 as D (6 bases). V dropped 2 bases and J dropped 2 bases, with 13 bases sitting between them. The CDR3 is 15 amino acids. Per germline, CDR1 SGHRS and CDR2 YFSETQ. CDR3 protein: CASSLAGTPQETQYF. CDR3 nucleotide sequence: TGCGCCAGCAGCTTAGCCGGGACACCTCAAGAGACCCAGTACTTC. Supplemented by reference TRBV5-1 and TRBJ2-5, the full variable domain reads KAGVTQTPRYLIKTRGQQVTLSCSPISGHRSVSWYQQTPGQGLQFLFEYFSETQRNKGNFPGRFSGRQFSNSRSEMNVSTLELGDSALYLCASSLAGTPQETQYFGPGTRLLVL.